This TCR beta chain is drawn from a study of CD8 T cells in Susac syndrome. Study overall: When blood was collected, patients with Susac syndrome were therapy-naive, were taking corticosteroids, or were receiving intravenous immunoglobulin alone.

CD8+ and CD4+ T cells taken from blood had their TCR beta sequenced. This CDR3 region has 12 residues. The germline gives CDR1 MNHNY, CDR2 SVGAGI (reference sequence). The ends lost 5 bases at V and 9 bases at J; junction bases unmatched: 6. After extraction with the RNeasy kit, roughly 0.5 to 1 ug of the RNA was reverse transcribed using random hexamers. In TCRdb, the immunoSEQ multiplex PCR reads were re-called with MiXCR into one record per CDR3 protein. The data contain about 150,000 distinct CDR3 sequences, 95% of them singletons. The chain carries TRBV6-6 and TRBJ1-2; 7 bases line up with TRBD1. The TCR originated in a human donor with Susac syndrome. The sequenced material came from CD4+ T cells from PBMCs. The CDR3, as DNA: TGTGCCAGCAGTCCCACAGGGGAGCGCTACACCTTC. Translated, it gives CASSPTGERYTF.